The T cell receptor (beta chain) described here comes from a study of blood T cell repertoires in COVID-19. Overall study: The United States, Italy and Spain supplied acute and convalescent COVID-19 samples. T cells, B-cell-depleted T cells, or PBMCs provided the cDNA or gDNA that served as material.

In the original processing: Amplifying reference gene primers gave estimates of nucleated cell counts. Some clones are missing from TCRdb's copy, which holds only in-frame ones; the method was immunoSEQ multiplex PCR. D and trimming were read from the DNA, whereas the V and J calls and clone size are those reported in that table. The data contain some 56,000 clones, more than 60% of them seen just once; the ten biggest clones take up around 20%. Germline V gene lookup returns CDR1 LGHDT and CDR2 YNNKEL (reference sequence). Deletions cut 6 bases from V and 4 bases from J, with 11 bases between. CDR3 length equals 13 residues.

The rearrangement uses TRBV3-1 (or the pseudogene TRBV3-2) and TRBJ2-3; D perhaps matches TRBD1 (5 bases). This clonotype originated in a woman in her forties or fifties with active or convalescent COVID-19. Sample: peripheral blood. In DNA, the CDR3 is TGTGCCAGCAGACAGGTAGGAGCAGATACGCAGTATTTT. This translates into CASRQVGADTQYF.